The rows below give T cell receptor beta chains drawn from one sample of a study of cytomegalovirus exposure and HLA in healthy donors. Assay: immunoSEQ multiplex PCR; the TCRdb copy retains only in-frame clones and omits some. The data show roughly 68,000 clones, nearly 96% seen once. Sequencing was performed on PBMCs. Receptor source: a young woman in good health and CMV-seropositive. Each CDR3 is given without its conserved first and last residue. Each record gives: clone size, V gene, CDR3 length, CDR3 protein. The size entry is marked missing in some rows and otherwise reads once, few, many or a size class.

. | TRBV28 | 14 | ASIPLVPREGYEQY
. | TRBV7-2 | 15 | ASSLGVISGRPDTQY
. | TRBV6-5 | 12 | ASSFIGLGETQY
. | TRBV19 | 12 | ASSSWGVGNIQY
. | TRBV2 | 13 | ASSFIAGDSDTQY
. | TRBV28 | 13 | ASSSPGQPNEKLF
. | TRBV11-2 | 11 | ASSPRDGGGYT
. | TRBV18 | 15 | ASSPTTSGSRVGELF
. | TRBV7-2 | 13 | ASSGTGHSNQPQH
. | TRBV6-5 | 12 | ASATLDRDYGYT
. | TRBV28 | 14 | ASSPYGDREKGAQH
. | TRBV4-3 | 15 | ASSQDVREGNTGELF
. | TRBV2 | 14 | ASRGGTSGRWNEQF
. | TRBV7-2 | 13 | ASSSRGGLNTEAF
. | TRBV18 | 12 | ASSSGLAGLTQY
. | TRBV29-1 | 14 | SVASGGSGRAREQY
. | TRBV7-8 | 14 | ASSVIPGLAGGEQF
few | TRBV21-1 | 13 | ASSKAGGKSYEQY
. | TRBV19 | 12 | ASSIMQGDYGYT
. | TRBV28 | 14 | ASRKAGTGANYGYT
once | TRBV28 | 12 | ASSWGRVDEKLF
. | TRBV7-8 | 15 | ASSLTSGRDVPDTQY
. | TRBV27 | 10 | ASRNSGGRAF
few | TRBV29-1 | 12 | SVDLGSSTDTQY
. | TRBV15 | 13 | ATSGRTSGFNEQF
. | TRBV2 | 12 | ASSALYLGEEQF
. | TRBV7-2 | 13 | ASSLVVAAYNEQF
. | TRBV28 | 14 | ASSLVFQGNTGELF
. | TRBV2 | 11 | ASSLEDNQPQH
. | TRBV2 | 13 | ASSETGAAKNIQY
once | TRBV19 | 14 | ASSGGLAGLIDTQY
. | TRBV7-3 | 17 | ASSLEASGSGSMAGELF
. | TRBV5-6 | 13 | ASSSMDRRAYEQY
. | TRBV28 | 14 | ASSLGRLANTGELF
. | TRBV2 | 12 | ASSGQGVRKPQH
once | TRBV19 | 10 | ATPRGVYEQF
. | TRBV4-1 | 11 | ASSQPISVEQF
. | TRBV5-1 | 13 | ASGSGIAGAGVQF
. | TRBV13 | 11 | ASSYTGKETQY
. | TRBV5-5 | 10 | ASTTAPGELF
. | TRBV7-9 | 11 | ASKSEAHYGYT
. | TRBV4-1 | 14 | ASSQSGATRGNIQY
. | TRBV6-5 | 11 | ASSYGSTDTQY
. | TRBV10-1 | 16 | ASSESQGAGVSKNIQY
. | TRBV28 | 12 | ASSFGTISYEQY
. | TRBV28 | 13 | ASSPPTGFSYGYT
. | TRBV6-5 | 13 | ASSPTGSLIYGYT
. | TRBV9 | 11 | ASSRRGGDEQF
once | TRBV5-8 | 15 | ASRSGLAGRSQETQY
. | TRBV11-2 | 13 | ASSFPGMAMDTQY
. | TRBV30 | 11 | AWSGTRNEKLF
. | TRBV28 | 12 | AAVDSASSYEQY